The clone carrying this T cell receptor (beta chain) has only a few counts. CDR3 regions were amplified by Arm-PCR using iRepertoire HTBI primers to build TCR beta libraries. TCRdb fed the multiplex PCR reads into MiXCR, producing one record per CDR3 protein. The sample consists of around 460,000 distinct CDR3 sequences, 14% of them appearing once. Germline-derived CDR1 and CDR2 are SQVTM and ANQGSEA. The V end was cut by 5 bases, the J end by 4 bases, with 3 bases between. CDR3 length: 10 amino acids. Sample time point: newly diagnosed GD, antithyroid drugs for less than 3 months. Preparation of the TCR library used RNA extracted from PBMCs. American Thyroid Association guidelines defined Graves' disease diagnosis. Patients came through an endocrinology department, and that department was in Xi'an, China. This specimen comes from a study of regulatory T cells in long-lasting Graves disease. Separately, the same data were catalogued under a study of T cells in Graves' hyperthyroidism and ophthalmopathy. From that report: The primer set for the first-round RT-PCR of the TCR CDR3 was HTBI. A median around 6.8 months before onset, the model predicted ophthalmopathy.

The genes are TRBV29-1 and TRBJ2-1, with D unresolved. Material: peripheral blood mononuclear cells (PBMCs), obtained at new diagnosis, from a patient treated with antithyroid drugs. The source of this sequence is a woman aged 45-60 years with Graves disease. CDR3 protein: CSVQYNEQFF. The CDR3 DNA is TGCAGCGTTCAATACAATGAGCAGTTCTTC.